This is a list of T cell receptor beta chains from one sample in a study of cytomegalovirus exposure and HLA in healthy donors. This table comes from immunoSEQ multiplex PCR, and its TCRdb copy is limited to in-frame clones, with some not included. The sample has some 110,000 clones, 78% seen once; the top ten hold roughly 5%. Sample: PBMCs. These receptors all come from a male donor in good health and CMV-seronegative. Each CDR3 is given with its conserved first and last residue. A D gene is named only where the DNA matches it firmly. Only part of the rows carry a size: once, few, many, or a class if the clone is expanded.

>few|TRBJ1-1|-|TRBV5-1
TGCGCCAGCAGTTTTAACAGGGCCGGCACTGAAGCTTTCTTT
CASSFNRAGTEAFF
>-|TRBJ2-7|TRBD2|TRBV18
TGTGCCAGCTCATCTAGCGGGAAAACGAGCGAGCAGTACTTC
CASSSSGKTSEQYF
>-|TRBJ2-5|-|TRBV7-6
TGTGCCAGCAGCTTCGTACAGAGAGAGACCCAGTACTTC
CASSFVQRETQYF
>-|TRBJ2-1|-|TRBV19
TGTGCCAGTAGTTCAGAGATAGACAGCTCCTACAATGAGCAGTTCTTC
CASSSEIDSSYNEQFF
>-|TRBJ1-3|-|TRBV5-1
TGCGCCAGCAGCTTAGCCGACAGCCTGGGTGGAAACACCATATATTTT
CASSLADSLGGNTIYF
>once|TRBJ2-1|TRBD1|TRBV5-4
TGTGCCAGCAGCTTGGCTCCGGGACAGGGGGCGGATGAGCAGTTCTTC
CASSLAPGQGADEQFF
>-|TRBJ2-7|TRBD1|TRBV9
TGTGCCAGCAGCGTAGGGGACAGTTTGGACGAGCAGTACTTC
CASSVGDSLDEQYF
>-|TRBJ2-7|-|TRBV7-9
TGTGCCAGCAGCTTAATCGGCGGGTACGAGCAGTACTTC
CASSLIGGYEQYF
>-|TRBJ2-7|TRBD2|TRBV4-3
TGCGCCAGCAGCCAATGGTGGGAAACTAGCGGCTACTACGAGCAGTACTTC
CASSQWWETSGYYEQYF
>once|TRBJ2-1|-|TRBV6-5
TGTGCCAGCAGGGGACTCCTCGAGGGCGATGAGCAGTTCTTC
CASRGLLEGDEQFF
>-|TRBJ1-1|-|TRBV7-9
TGTTCCAGCAGCTTTCCTAAGACAGGCGTCGGGGACACTGAAGCTTTCTTT
CSSSFPKTGVGDTEAFF
>-|TRBJ2-5|-|TRBV7-9
TGTGCCAGCAGCCCGGTAGTGGCGGGTTACGGTGGTTGGGAGACCCAGTACTTC
CASSPVVAGYGGWETQYF
>-|TRBJ1-5|-|TRBV5-1
TGCGCCAGCAGCTTTGAAGTCCCAGGTCCTCAGCCCCAGCATTTT
CASSFEVPGPQPQHF
>-|TRBJ2-7|-|TRBV6-5
TGTGCCAGCAGTTACTCGAACAGTTACAACGAGCAGTACTTC
CASSYSNSYNEQYF
>-|TRBJ1-4|-|TRBV30
TGTGCCTGGAAATGGCAGTTTAATGAAAAACTGTTTTTT
CAWKWQFNEKLFF
>few|TRBJ2-3|TRBD2|TRBV2
TGTGCCAGCAGTACTAGAGCGGGAGCAGAAGATACGCAGTATTTT
CASSTRAGAEDTQYF
>-|TRBJ1-1|TRBD1|TRBV6-6
TGTGCCAGCAGTGGGACAGAGAACACTGAAGCTTTCTTT
CASSGTENTEAFF
>-|TRBJ1-2|TRBD1|TRBV30
TGTGCCTGGAGACAGGGGACAGGGTTCTTAGGAGACTATGGCTACACCTTC
CAWRQGTGFLGDYGYTF
>-|TRBJ2-3|TRBD2|TRBV7-3
TGTGCCAGCAGCGACCCAGCGGGAGGATCAGATACGCAGTATTTT
CASSDPAGGSDTQYF
>-|TRBJ1-1|-|TRBV18
TGTGCCAGCTCACTTAGACCGGACTCTGAAGCTTTCTTT
CASSLRPDSEAFF
>-|TRBJ1-3|-|TRBV28
TGTGCCAGCAGTCTTGGGACAAGAAACACCATATATTTT
CASSLGTRNTIYF
>-|TRBJ1-2|-|TRBV30
TGTGCCTGGAGCCGTGGGGGCGGGGGCGACTATGGCTACACCTTC
CAWSRGGGGDYGYTF
>few|TRBJ2-5|-|TRBV6-5
TGTGCCAGCAGTTCCGTATACCAAGAGACCCAGTACTTC
CASSSVYQETQYF
>-|TRBJ2-1|-|TRBV7-3
TGTGCCAGCAGCCACGGCGGGACTCCCCGCTACAATGAGCAGTTCTTC
CASSHGGTPRYNEQFF
>-|TRBJ1-1|TRBD1|TRBV5-6
TGTGCCAGCAGCTGGGGAGATTGGGACAGGGCGTCCCTGTTAACTGAAGCTTTCTTT
CASSWGDWDRASLLTEAFF
>-|TRBJ1-4|TRBD1|TRBV6-6
TGTGCCAGCAGCTCGGCCGGGACAGTACTTAATGAAAAACTGTTTTTT
CASSSAGTVLNEKLFF
>few|TRBJ2-7|TRBD1|TRBV5-5
TGTGCCAGCAGCTCCCCCGACAGGGCCGGGTCTTGGCAGTACTTC
CASSSPDRAGSWQYF
>-|TRBJ2-7|-|TRBV28
TGTGCCAGCAGTTCCCCCGGCGGTTCCTACGAGCAGTACTTC
CASSSPGGSYEQYF
>-|TRBJ2-5|TRBD1|TRBV11-1
TGTGCCAGCAGACGGGGACAGGGGATGGGGGAGACCCAGTACTTC
CASRRGQGMGETQYF
>-|TRBJ1-1|TRBD1|TRBV30
TGTGCCTGGAGAGGACCAGGGGGCGGGGCTGAAGCTTTCTTT
CAWRGPGGGAEAFF
>-|TRBJ2-7|-|TRBV2
TGTGCCAGCAGTGAAAGGTATCGACTCTACGAGCAGTACTTC
CASSERYRLYEQYF
>-|TRBJ1-1|TRBD1|TRBV19
TGTGCCAGTAGACCGACAGGGGGCGGCACTGAAGCTTTCTTT
CASRPTGGGTEAFF
>-|TRBJ2-1|-|TRBV5-1
TGCGCCAGCAGCCCCCGATTCTTGGCCAGCAATGAGCAGTTCTTC
CASSPRFLASNEQFF
>few|TRBJ2-3|-|TRBV4-1
TGCGCCAGCAGCCAAGCGGAGGTAGATACGCAGTATTTT
CASSQAEVDTQYF
>few|TRBJ1-1|TRBD1|TRBV9
TGTGCCAGCAGCGTAGGCCTAATGAGGGGGCGGACTGAAGCTTTCTTT
CASSVGLMRGRTEAFF
>-|TRBJ2-7|TRBD2|TRBV7-8
TGTGCCAGCAGCTCCGGACTAGCGGGCCAGCCCTACGAGCAGTACTTC
CASSSGLAGQPYEQYF
>-|TRBJ2-3|-|TRBV19
TGTGCCAGTAGTATCGGGTGGAACAACCCCCCGGAAGCGCAGTATTTT
CASSIGWNNPPEAQYF
>-|TRBJ1-1|TRBD1|TRBV14
TGTGCCAGCAGCCAAGATCGGGGACAGTTGAACACTGAAGCTTTCTTT
CASSQDRGQLNTEAFF
>once|TRBJ2-5|-|TRBV4-3
TGCGCCAGCAGCCAAGAGCAGGGTTTCGAAGAGACCCAGTACTTC
CASSQEQGFEETQYF
>-|TRBJ2-3|-|TRBV15
TGTGCCACCAGCAGAGCGGCGACTAGCACAGATACGCAGTATTTT
CATSRAATSTDTQYF
>-|TRBJ1-2|TRBD1|TRBV10-2
TGCGCCAGCAGACCCGGACAGGCGGATGGCTACACCTTC
CASRPGQADGYTF
>-|TRBJ1-2|-|TRBV11-2
TGTGCCAGCAGCTCCTTCCTCGGTCGCTATGGCTACACCTTC
CASSSFLGRYGYTF
>-|TRBJ2-1|-|TRBV6-5
TGTGCCAGCAGTTACTCGATGGCTAGTAGTTACAATGAGCGGTTCTTC
CASSYSMASSYNERFF
>few|TRBJ2-1|-|TRBV11-1
TGTGCCAGCAGCTTAGGAGGGGGCTACAATGAGCAGTTCTTC
CASSLGGGYNEQFF
>-|TRBJ1-4|TRBD1|TRBV7-9
TGTGCCAGCAGCTCCGGGACAGGGAATGAAAAACTGTTTTTT
CASSSGTGNEKLFF